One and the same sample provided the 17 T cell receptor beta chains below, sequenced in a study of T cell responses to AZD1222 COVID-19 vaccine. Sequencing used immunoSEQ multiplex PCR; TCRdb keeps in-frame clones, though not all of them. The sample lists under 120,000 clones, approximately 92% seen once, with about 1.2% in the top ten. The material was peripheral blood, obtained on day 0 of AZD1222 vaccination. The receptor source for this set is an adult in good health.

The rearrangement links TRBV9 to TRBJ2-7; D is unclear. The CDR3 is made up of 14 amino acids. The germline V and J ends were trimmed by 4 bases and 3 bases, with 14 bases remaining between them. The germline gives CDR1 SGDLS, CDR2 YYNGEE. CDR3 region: CASSPRATYYEQYF. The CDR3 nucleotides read TGTGCCAGCAGCCCCCGGGCTACCTACTACGAGCAGTACTTC.

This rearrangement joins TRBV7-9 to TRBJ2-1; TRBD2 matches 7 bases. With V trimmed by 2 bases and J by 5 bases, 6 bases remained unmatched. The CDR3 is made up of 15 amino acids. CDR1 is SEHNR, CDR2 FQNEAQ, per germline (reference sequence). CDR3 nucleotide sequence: TGTGCCAGCAGCTTAAGACTAGCCCGAGACAATGAGCAGTTCTTC. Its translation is CASSLRLARDNEQFF.

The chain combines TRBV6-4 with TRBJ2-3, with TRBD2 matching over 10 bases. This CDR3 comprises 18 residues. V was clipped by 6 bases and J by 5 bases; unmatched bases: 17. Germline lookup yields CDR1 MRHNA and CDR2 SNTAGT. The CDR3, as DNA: TGTGCCAGCAGCCCGGGACTAGCGAAAGCGAAAGTTAAAGATACGCAGTATTTT. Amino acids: CASSPGLAKAKVKDTQYF.

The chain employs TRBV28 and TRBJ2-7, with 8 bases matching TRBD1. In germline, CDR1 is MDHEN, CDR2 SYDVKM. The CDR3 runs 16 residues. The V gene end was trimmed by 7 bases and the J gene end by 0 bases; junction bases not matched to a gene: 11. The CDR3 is CASIGPRRGLSYEQYF. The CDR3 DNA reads TGTGCCAGCATCGGGCCTCGCAGGGGGCTCTCCTACGAGCAGTACTTC.

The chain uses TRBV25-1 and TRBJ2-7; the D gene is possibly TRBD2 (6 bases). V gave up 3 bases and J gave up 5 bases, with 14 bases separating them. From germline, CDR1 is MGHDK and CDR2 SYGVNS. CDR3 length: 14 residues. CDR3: CASSDPGGSDEQYF. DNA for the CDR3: TGTGCCAGCAGTGATCCCGGGGGTAGCGACGAGCAGTACTTC.

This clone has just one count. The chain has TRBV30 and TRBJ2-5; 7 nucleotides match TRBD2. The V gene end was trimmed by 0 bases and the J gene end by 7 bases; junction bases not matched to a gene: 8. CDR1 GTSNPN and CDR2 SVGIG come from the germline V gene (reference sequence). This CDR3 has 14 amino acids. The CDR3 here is CAWSVQAGSGTQYF. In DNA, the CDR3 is TGTGCCTGGAGTGTACAAGCGGGGTCGGGGACCCAGTACTTC.

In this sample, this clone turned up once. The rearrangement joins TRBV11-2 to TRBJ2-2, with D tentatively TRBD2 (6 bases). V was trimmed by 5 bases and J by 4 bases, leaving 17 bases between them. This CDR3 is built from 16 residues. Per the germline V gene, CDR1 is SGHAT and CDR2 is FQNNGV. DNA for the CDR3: TGTGCCAGCAGCCCAAGGGCGGGGTCCTTCACCGGGGAGCTGTTTTTT. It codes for CASSPRAGSFTGELFF.

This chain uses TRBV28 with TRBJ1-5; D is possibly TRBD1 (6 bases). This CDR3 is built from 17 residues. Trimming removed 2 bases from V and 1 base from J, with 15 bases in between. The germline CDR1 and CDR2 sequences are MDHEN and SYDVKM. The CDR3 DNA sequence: TGTGCCAGCAGTTTACCTTCAGACAGGCCGAGCAATCAGCCCCAGCATTTT. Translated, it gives CASSLPSDRPSNQPQHF.

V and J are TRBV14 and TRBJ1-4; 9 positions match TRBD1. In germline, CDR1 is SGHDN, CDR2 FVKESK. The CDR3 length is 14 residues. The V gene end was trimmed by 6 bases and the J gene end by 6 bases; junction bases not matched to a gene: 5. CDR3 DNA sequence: TGTGCCAGCAGGGACAGGGGAAGAGATGAAAAACTGTTTTTT. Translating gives CASRDRGRDEKLFF.

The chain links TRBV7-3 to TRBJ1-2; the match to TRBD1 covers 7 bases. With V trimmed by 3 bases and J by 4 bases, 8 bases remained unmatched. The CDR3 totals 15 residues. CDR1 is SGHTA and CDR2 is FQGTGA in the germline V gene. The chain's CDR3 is CASSLNPGQLYGYTF. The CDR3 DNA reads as TGTGCCAGCAGCTTGAACCCGGGACAGCTCTATGGCTACACCTTC.

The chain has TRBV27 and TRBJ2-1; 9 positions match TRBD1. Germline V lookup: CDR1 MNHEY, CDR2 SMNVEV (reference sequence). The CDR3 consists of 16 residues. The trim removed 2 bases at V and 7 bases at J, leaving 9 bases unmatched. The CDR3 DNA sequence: TGTGCCAGCAGTTTAGGTCCGGGACAGGGTATTAATGAGCAGTTCTTC. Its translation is CASSLGPGQGINEQFF.

The CDR3 protein is CASSMDQFSGNTIYF. The CDR3 nucleotides read TGTGCCAGTAGTATGGATCAGTTTTCTGGAAACACCATATATTTT. The V and J genes are TRBV19 and TRBJ1-3; no definite D call. The V end was cut by 3 bases, the J end by 1 base, with 10 bases between. The length of the CDR3 is 15 residues. Germline CDR1 LNHDA, CDR2 SQIVND (reference sequence).

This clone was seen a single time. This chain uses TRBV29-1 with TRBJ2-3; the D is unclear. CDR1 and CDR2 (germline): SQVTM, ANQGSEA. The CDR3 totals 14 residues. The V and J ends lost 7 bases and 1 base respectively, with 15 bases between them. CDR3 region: CSAPTGARTDTQYF. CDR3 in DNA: TGCAGCGCCCCAACGGGCGCACGCACAGATACGCAGTATTTT.

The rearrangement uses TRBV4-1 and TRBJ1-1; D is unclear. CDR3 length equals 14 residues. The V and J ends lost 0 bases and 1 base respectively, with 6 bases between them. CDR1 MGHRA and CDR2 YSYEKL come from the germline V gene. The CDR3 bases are TGCGCCAGCAGCCAAGATCTAAAGAACACTGAAGCTTTCTTT. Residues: CASSQDLKNTEAFF.

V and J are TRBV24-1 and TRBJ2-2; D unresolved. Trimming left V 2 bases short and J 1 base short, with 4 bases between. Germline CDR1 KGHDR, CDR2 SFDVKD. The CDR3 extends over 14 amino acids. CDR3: CATSDWGNTGELFF. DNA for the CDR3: TGTGCCACCAGTGATTGGGGGAACACCGGGGAGCTGTTTTTT.

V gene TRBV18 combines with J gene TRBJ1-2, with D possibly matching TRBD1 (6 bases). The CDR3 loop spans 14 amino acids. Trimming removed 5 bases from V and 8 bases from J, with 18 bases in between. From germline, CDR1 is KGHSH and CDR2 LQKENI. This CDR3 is CASSTTGSDRGYTF. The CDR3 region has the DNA TGTGCCAGCTCAACTACAGGGTCCGATAGGGGCTACACCTTC.

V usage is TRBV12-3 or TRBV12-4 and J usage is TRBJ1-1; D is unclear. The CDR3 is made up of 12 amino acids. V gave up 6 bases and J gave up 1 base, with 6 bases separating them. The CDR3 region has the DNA TGTGCCAGCAGGACGGCGAACACTGAAGCTTTCTTT. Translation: CASRTANTEAFF.